Presented here are 9 T cell receptor beta chains from one specimen sequenced in a study of blood T cell repertoires in COVID-19. Sequenced by immunoSEQ multiplex PCR; TCRdb stores in-frame clones only, minus some. The sample has 200,000 to 250,000 clones, about 86% seen once. Sequences were obtained from peripheral blood. The receptors were gathered from a man aged 45-65 years with active or convalescent COVID-19.

This chain joins TRBV28 and TRBJ1-2; possibly TRBD1 for D (6 bases). The V end was cut by 6 bases, the J end by 5 bases, with 22 bases between. The CDR3 extends over 16 amino acids. Germline V gene lookup returns CDR1 MDHEN and CDR2 SYDVKM. The DNA of the CDR3 is TGTGCCAGCAGCTTGAGTCGGGGACAAGCCGGATATGGCTACACCTTC. Protein product: CASSLSRGQAGYGYTF.

This chain uses TRBV30 with TRBJ2-1; the match to TRBD2 covers 11 bases. The CDR3 extends over 18 amino acids. The V gene's germline CDR1 is GTSNPN and CDR2 SVGIG (reference sequence). V was pared by 2 bases and J by 2 bases, with 11 bases of the junction left unmatched. CDR3 bases: TGTGCCTGGAGTTTTCCGGGACTAGCGGATGGGACCTACAATGAGCAGTTCTTC. It encodes CAWSFPGLADGTYNEQFF. Using reference TRBV30 and TRBJ2-1 for the parts outside the CDR3, the full variable domain is SQTIHQWPATLVQPVGSPLSLECTVEGTSNPNLYWYRQAAGRGLQLLFYSVGIGQISSEVPQNLSASRPQDRQFILSSKKLLLSDSGFYLCAWSFPGLADGTYNEQFFGPGTRLTVL.

The chain couples TRBV5-4 to TRBJ2-5, with D maybe TRBD1 (6 bases). Germline assignment: CDR1 SGHNT and CDR2 YYREEE (reference sequence). The V end was cut by 3 bases, the J end by 3 bases, with 12 bases between. The CDR3 totals 14 residues. As DNA, the CDR3 is TGTGCCAGCAGCTCAGGACGGACAGAAGAGACCCAGTACTTC. This sequence encodes CASSSGRTEETQYF.

The chain links TRBV10-3 to TRBJ2-2; 11 nucleotides match TRBD2. The CDR3 is 15 amino acids. Per germline, CDR1 ENHRY and CDR2 SYGVKD. V dropped 7 bases and J dropped 4; count of bases not matched to a gene: 5. CDR3 sequence reads: CAINLGTSGTGELFF. CDR3 sequence (DNA): TGTGCCATCAATCTTGGGACTAGCGGCACCGGGGAGCTGTTTTTT.

The V gene is TRBV28, the J gene TRBJ2-7, with 11 positions matching TRBD2. Germline loops: CDR1 MDHEN, CDR2 SYDVKM. V trimming: 4 bases; J trimming: 3 bases; junction bases outside the gene matches: 8. The CDR3 sequence is 16 residues long. This CDR3 is CASSSPSSGRVYEQYF. The CDR3 coding sequence is TGTGCCAGCAGTTCCCCAAGTAGCGGGAGGGTCTACGAGCAGTACTTC.

This chain uses TRBV24-1 with TRBJ2-5; D may be TRBD2 (6 bases). V dropped 2 bases and J dropped 1 base, with 16 bases sitting between them. CDR1 is KGHDR, CDR2 SFDVKD, per germline. CDR3 length: 17 amino acids. Here the CDR3 reads CATSDWAGKGLQETQYF. The DNA for the CDR3 is TGTGCCACCAGTGATTGGGCGGGAAAGGGCCTCCAAGAGACCCAGTACTTC.

The rearrangement joins TRBV5-1 to TRBJ2-1; TRBD2 matches 8 bases. The V and J ends lost 5 bases and 4 bases, in that order; junction bases with no gene match: 17. The CDR3 is 18 amino acids. Germline CDR1 SGHRS, CDR2 YFSETQ. CDR3 sequence reads: CASRRVAGQLTPYNEQFF. The CDR3 bases are TGCGCCAGCAGACGGGTAGCGGGACAATTAACCCCTTACAATGAGCAGTTCTTC.

This chain joins TRBV6-6 and TRBJ1-1; D gene uncertain. The CDR3 length is 13 residues. V dropped 2 bases and J dropped 7 bases, with 11 bases sitting between them. From germline, CDR1 is MNHNY and CDR2 SVGAGI (reference sequence). The CDR3 bases are TGTGCCAGCAGTTACGAGGGAGTCGTTGAAGCTTTCTTT. This gives the protein CASSYEGVVEAFF.

The chain is built from TRBV5-1 and TRBJ2-3, with D tentatively TRBD2 (5 bases). Germline values: CDR1 SGHRS, CDR2 YFSETQ. This CDR3 has 14 amino acids. Between the trimmed V and J ends, which lost 5 bases and 0 bases, there was a span of 10 bases. In DNA, the CDR3 is TGCGCCAGCAGTGATACGGGAAGCACAGATACGCAGTATTTT. Translating gives CASSDTGSTDTQYF.